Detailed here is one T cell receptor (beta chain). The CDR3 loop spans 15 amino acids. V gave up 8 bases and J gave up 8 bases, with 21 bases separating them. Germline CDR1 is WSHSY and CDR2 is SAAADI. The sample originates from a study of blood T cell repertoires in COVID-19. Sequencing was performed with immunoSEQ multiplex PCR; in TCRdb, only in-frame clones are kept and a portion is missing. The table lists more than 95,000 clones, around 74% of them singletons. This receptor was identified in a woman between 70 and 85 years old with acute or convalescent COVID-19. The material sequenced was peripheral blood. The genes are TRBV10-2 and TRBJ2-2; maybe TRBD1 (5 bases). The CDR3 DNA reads TGCGCCAGCCGGAAGGGGCCGGAAAAATTTGGGGAGCTGTTTTTT. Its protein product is CASRKGPEKFGELFF.